The source of this T cell receptor beta chain is a study of technical replicates of blood from several donors. Profiling relied on immunoSEQ multiplex PCR, and the TCRdb table lists in-frame clones only, not all of them. The sample comprises some 89,000 clones, about 95% of which are singletons, and roughly 0.35% rests with the top ten. The receptor comes from a human donor in good health. The sample consisted of T cells isolated from PBMCs.

CDR3 DNA: TGTGCCAGCGACTGGGGACAGTACTACACTGAAGCTTTCTTT. Amino acid sequence: CASDWGQYYTEAFF. The rearrangement joins TRBV2 to TRBJ1-1, with 7 nucleotides matching TRBD1. CDR1 and CDR2 from the germline V gene are SNHLY and FYNNEI. V lost 8 bases, J lost 3 bases, and 9 bases stayed unmatched. This CDR3 spans 14 amino acids.